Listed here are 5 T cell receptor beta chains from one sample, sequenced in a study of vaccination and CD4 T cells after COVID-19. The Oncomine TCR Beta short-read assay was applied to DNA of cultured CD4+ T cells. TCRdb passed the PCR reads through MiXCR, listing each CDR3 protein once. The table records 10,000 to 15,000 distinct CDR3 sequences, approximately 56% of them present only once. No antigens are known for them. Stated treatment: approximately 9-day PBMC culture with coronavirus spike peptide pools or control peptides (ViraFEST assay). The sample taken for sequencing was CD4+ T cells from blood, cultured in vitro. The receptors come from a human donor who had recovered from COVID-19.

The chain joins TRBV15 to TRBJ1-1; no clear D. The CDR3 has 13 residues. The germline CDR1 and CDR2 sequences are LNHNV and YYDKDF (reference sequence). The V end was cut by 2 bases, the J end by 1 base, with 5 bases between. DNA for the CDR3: TGTGCCACCAGCAGACTTACGAACACTGAAGCTTTCTTT. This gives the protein CATSRLTNTEAFF.

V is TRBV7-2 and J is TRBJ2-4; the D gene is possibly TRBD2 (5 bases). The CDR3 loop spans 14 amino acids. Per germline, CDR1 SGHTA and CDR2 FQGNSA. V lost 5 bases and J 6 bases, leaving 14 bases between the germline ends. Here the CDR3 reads CASSPNVGANIQYF. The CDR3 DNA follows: TGTGCCAGCAGCCCTAACGTGGGAGCAAACATTCAGTACTTC.

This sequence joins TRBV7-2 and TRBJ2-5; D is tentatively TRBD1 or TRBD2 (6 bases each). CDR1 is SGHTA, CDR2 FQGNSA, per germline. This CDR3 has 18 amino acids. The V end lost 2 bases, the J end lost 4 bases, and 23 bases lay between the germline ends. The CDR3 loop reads CASSLLRVRQGRRETQYF. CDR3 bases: TGTGCCAGCAGCTTATTGAGAGTCCGGCAGGGGAGGCGAGAGACCCAGTACTTC.

The CDR3, as DNA: TGTGCCAGCAGCGCCCCCCTTAGAACTGAAGCTTTCTTT. Protein: CASSAPLRTEAFF. The chain uses TRBV28 and TRBJ1-1, with no clear D. CDR3 length: 13 residues. The V end lost 6 bases, the J end lost 5 bases, and 13 bases lay between the germline ends. The germline CDR1 and CDR2 sequences are MDHEN and SYDVKM.

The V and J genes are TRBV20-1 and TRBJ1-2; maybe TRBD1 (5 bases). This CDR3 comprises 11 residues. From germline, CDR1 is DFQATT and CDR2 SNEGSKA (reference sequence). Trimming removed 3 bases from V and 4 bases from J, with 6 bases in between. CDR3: CSARGVYGYTF. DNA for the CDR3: TGCAGTGCTAGGGGGGTCTATGGCTACACCTTC.